These 22 T cell receptor beta chains were sequenced from one sample in a study of T-cell memory formation after mild COVID-19 (dated by TCRdb to the early 2020s). Library creation used 5' RACE. Sequencing took place on an Illumina NovaSeq 6000. TCRdb passed the public sequencing reads through fastp at Q25 and MiXCR, retaining productive beta sequences. Records with the same CDR3 protein are collapsed into one entry carrying the most frequent genes and DNA. The sample yields around 250,000 distinct CDR3 sequences; 7.5% to 10% were counted once. The biggest ten clones account for under 25% of the sample. Sequencing input: PBMCs or a T cell subset sorted from them (not recorded which). These receptors originate from a man aged 18 to 30 who had mild COVID-19 (a few samples of this study predate the infection). The sample titles of this study are shuffled in the database, so cell type and time point are left out; the donor was told from shared clones.

This clonotype was counted between two and nine times. The chain has TRBV7-2 and TRBJ1-4; D not resolved. The V end lost 5 bases, the J end lost 4 bases, and 8 bases lay between the germline ends. The CDR3 totals 13 residues. Germline lookup yields CDR1 SGHTA and CDR2 FQGNSA. CDR3 residues: CASSRADNEKLFF. CDR3 nucleotide sequence: TGTGCCAGCAGCAGAGCTGATAATGAAAAACTGTTTTTT.

The V and J genes are TRBV4-1 and TRBJ2-5, with TRBD1 identical over 8 bases. V shed 4 bases and J 6 bases; nucleotides not matched to a gene: 4. The CDR3 sequence is 13 residues long. Per germline, CDR1 MGHRA and CDR2 YSYEKL. CDR3 sequence: CASSPDRDKTQYF. CDR3 nucleotides: TGCGCCAGCAGCCCGGACAGGGACAAGACCCAGTACTTC.

This clonotype has more than one count but fewer than ten. The chain carries TRBV6-5 and TRBJ2-7, with 9 bases lining up with TRBD1. CDR1 MNHEY and CDR2 SVGAGI come from the germline V gene. This CDR3 contains 14 residues. J was trimmed by 7 bases and V by 2 bases; bases with no gene match: 6. In DNA form, the CDR3 reads TGTGCCAGCAGTTACGGAGGACAGGGGAGTGAGCAGTACGTC. Translation gives CASSYGGQGSEQYV.

The V gene is TRBV5-5, the J gene TRBJ2-7; no clear D gene. V shed 2 bases and J shed 6 bases, with 12 bases lying between them. This CDR3 spans 13 amino acids. The germline V gene has CDR1 SGHKS and CDR2 YYEKEE (reference sequence). In DNA, the CDR3 is TGTGCCAGCAGCTTATCGGCATCGGGCGAGCAGTACGTC. Translating gives CASSLSASGEQYV.

This clonotype was seen a handful of times. The V call is TRBV7-6, the J call TRBJ2-1, with D uncertain. This CDR3 has 15 amino acids. V was shortened by 5 bases and J by 0 bases, with 11 bases between the two germline ends. Germline-derived CDR1 and CDR2 are SGHVS and FNYEAQ. CDR3 loop: CASSLVLSSYNEQFF. CDR3 DNA sequence: TGTGCCAGCAGCCTCGTTCTGAGCTCCTACAATGAGCAGTTCTTC.

The CDR3 loop reads CASTRTGGARTGELFF. The CDR3 nucleotides are TGTGCCAGCACCCGTACGGGGGGAGCTCGAACCGGGGAGCTGTTTTTT. The V gene is TRBV5-4, the J gene TRBJ2-2; the match to TRBD2 covers 7 bases. From germline, CDR1 is SGHNT and CDR2 YYREEE (reference sequence). CDR3 length: 16 residues. Trimming took 6 bases from V and 5 from J; bases not matched to a gene: 13. Based on the CDR3 plus reference TRBV5-4 and TRBJ2-2, the full variable domain is ETGVTQSPTHLIKTRGQQVTLRCSSQSGHNTVSWYQQALGQGPQFIFQYYREEENGRGNFPPRFSGLQFPNYSSELNVNALELDDSALYLCASTRTGGARTGELFFGEGSRLTVL.

The chain combines TRBV5-5 with TRBJ2-3; the match to TRBD1 covers 7 bases. The CDR3 sequence is 16 residues long. V lost 1 base to trimming and J lost 1 base; unmatched junction nucleotides: 6. From germline, CDR1 is SGHKS and CDR2 YYEKEE (reference sequence). CDR3 sequence: CASSLYGTVGTDTQYF. In DNA, the CDR3 is TGTGCCAGCAGCTTGTACGGGACAGTAGGCACAGATACGCAGTATTTT. Combining the CDR3 with reference TRBV5-5 and TRBJ2-3 gives the whole variable domain DAGVTQSPTHLIKTRGQQVTLRCSPISGHKSVSWYQQVLGQGPQFIFQYYEKEERGRGNFPDRFSARQFPNYSSELNVNALLLGDSALYLCASSLYGTVGTDTQYFGPGTRLTVL.

This chain links TRBV6-5 with TRBJ2-5; 8 bases match TRBD2. There are 12 residues in the CDR3. Germline V CDR1 and CDR2: MNHEY, SVGAGI. The V gene end was trimmed by 2 bases and the J gene end by 12 bases; junction bases not matched to a gene: 5. CDR3 region: CASSYPGGEKYF. Written as DNA, the CDR3 is TGTGCCAGCAGTTACCCCGGGGGGGAAAAGTACTTC.

CDR3 bases: TGTGCCAGTAGTATAGAAGGGGACGGGCAGTTCTTC. Translating gives CASSIEGDGQFF. The V and J genes are TRBV19 and TRBJ2-1; the D gene could be TRBD1 or TRBD2 (5 bases each). The CDR3 is made up of 12 amino acids. Trimming removed 0 bases from V and 12 bases from J, with 9 bases in between. Germline V gene data show CDR1 as LNHDA and CDR2 as SQIVND (reference sequence). The whole variable domain, filled in from reference TRBV19 and TRBJ2-1, reads DGGITQSPKYLFRKEGQNVTLSCEQNLNHDAMYWYRQDPGQGLRLIYYSQIVNDFQKGDIAEGYSVSREKKESFPLTVTSAQKNPTAFYLCASSIEGDGQFFGPGTRLTVL.

The chain has TRBV7-9 and TRBJ1-2, with 10 bases identical to TRBD1. The CDR3 consists of 14 residues. CDR1 and CDR2 (germline): SEHNR, FQNEAQ (reference sequence). The ends lost 5 bases at V and 6 bases at J; junction bases unmatched: 6. CDR3 bases: TGTGCCAGCAGCACCCGACAGGGGGCGAATGGCTACACCTTC. Protein sequence: CASSTRQGANGYTF. Complete variable domain (other parts from reference TRBV7-9 and TRBJ1-2): DTGVSQNPRHKITKRGQNVTFRCDPISEHNRLYWYRQTLGQGPEFLTYFQNEAQLEKSRLLSDRFSAERPKGSFSTLEIQRTEQGDSAMYLCASSTRQGANGYTFGSGTRLTVV.

This clonotype was seen a handful of times. The V and J genes are TRBV9 and TRBJ2-7, with 7 bases matching TRBD2. The CDR3 extends over 15 amino acids. CDR1 is SGDLS, CDR2 YYNGEE, per germline. J lost 3 bases, V lost 1 base, and 7 bases had no gene match. The CDR3 DNA reads TGTGCCAGCAGCGTACTAGCGGATGGGGACTACGAGCAGTACTTC. Residues: CASSVLADGDYEQYF.

The sample holds a few counts of this clonotype. The chain combines TRBV12-3 or TRBV12-4 with TRBJ1-5, with TRBD1 identical over 7 bases. The CDR3 extends over 17 amino acids. The ends lost 4 bases at V and 1 base at J; junction bases unmatched: 10. CDR3: CASSSPHRGGSNQPQHF. DNA of the CDR3: TGTGCCAGCAGTTCACCCCACAGGGGAGGGAGCAATCAGCCCCAGCATTTT.

The chain links TRBV18 to TRBJ2-5; D is ambiguous. The V end was cut by 0 bases, the J end by 5 bases, with 7 bases between. This CDR3 has 13 amino acids. Germline CDR1 and CDR2: KGHSH and LQKENI. CDR3 region: CASSPPSQETQYF. In DNA form, the CDR3 reads TGTGCCAGCTCACCACCGTCTCAGGAGACCCAGTACTTC. The complete variable domain, with remaining parts taken from reference TRBV18 and TRBJ2-5, reads NAGVMQNPRHLVRRRGQEARLRCSPMKGHSHVYWYRQLPEEGLKFMVYLQKENIIDESGMPKERFSAEFPKEGPSILRIQQVVRGDSAAYFCASSPPSQETQYFGPGTRLLVL.

The rearrangement joins TRBV15 to TRBJ2-3, with TRBD1 matching 7 bases. Germline CDR1 reads LNHNV; CDR2 reads YYDKDF (reference sequence). V lost 0 bases and J lost 3; bases outside the gene matches: 6. This CDR3 region has 16 residues. The CDR3 here is CATSRDAGGVTDTQYF. The CDR3 DNA sequence: TGTGCCACCAGCAGAGATGCAGGGGGAGTTACAGATACGCAGTATTTT.

This clonotype occurred many times. The chain links TRBV27 to TRBJ2-7; D is possibly TRBD2 (6 bases). Germline V gene sequence: CDR1 MNHEY, CDR2 SMNVEV (reference sequence). The length of the CDR3 is 15 residues. Trimming pared 6 bases from V and 0 bases from J, leaving 15 bases between. The CDR3 loop is CASRAKGLSSYEQYV. The CDR3 coding sequence is TGTGCCAGCAGGGCCAAGGGACTGAGCTCCTACGAGCAGTACGTC.

Only a few counts were recorded for this clonotype. The chain has TRBV3-1 and TRBJ2-7, with TRBD1 as a possible D gene (6 bases). This CDR3 has 15 amino acids. Germline V gives CDR1 LGHDT, CDR2 YNNKEL (reference sequence). V lost 3 bases and J lost 0, with 12 bases in between. Here the CDR3 reads CASSHRTASSYEQYF. CDR3 DNA: TGTGCCAGCAGCCACCGGACAGCTAGCTCCTACGAGCAGTACTTC.

The chain joins TRBV28 to TRBJ2-7, with 12 bases aligning to TRBD2. Germline-derived CDR1 and CDR2 are MDHEN and SYDVKM. Germline trimming cut 5 bases from V and 0 bases from J; bases unmatched to any gene: 11. This CDR3 region has 18 residues. CDR3 protein: CASSALAGGVPSSYEQYV. The CDR3 DNA follows: TGTGCCAGCAGTGCACTAGCGGGGGGAGTTCCAAGCTCCTACGAGCAGTACGTC.

This chain connects TRBV6-1 to TRBJ2-5, with 7 bases identical to TRBD1. Losses at the gene ends were 5 bases for V and 1 base for J; bases not matched to a gene: 10. The CDR3 runs to 16 residues. Per the germline V gene, CDR1 is MNHNS and CDR2 is SASEGT. The CDR3 DNA sequence: TGTGCCAGCAGTCCCACGGACAGGCCACTCCAAGAGACCCAGTACTTC. Encoded protein: CASSPTDRPLQETQYF.

In this sample, this clonotype turned up many times. This chain uses TRBV28 with TRBJ2-1; D may correspond to TRBD1 or TRBD2 (5 bases each). The germline V gene encodes CDR1 MDHEN and CDR2 SYDVKM. The CDR3 contains 13 residues. V was trimmed by 6 bases and J by 4 bases, leaving 10 bases between them. CDR3 sequence (DNA): TGTGCCAGCAGCACCGGGGCATACAATGAGCAGTTCTTC. Amino acids: CASSTGAYNEQFF.

J is TRBJ2-3 and V is TRBV5-1; 7 bases are shared with TRBD1. The trim removed 0 bases at V and 6 bases at J, leaving 4 bases unmatched. The CDR3 runs to 14 residues. Germline CDR1 SGHRS, CDR2 YFSETQ. The CDR3 DNA is TGCGCCAGCAGCTTGGGGCCAGGGGGTGATACGCAGTATTTT. Protein product: CASSLGPGGDTQYF.

This clonotype was counted between two and nine times. J is TRBJ1-2 and V is TRBV20-1, with 12 bases matching TRBD1. The CDR3 consists of 13 residues. Germline CDR1 DFQATT, CDR2 SNEGSKA (reference sequence). With 5 bases clipped from V and 8 bases from J, the junction kept 6 bases outside the gene matches. The CDR3, as DNA: TGCAGTGCTGGGACAGGGGGCGCGTGGGGCTACACCTTC. It encodes CSAGTGGAWGYTF.

This clonotype occurred many times. The rearrangement joins TRBV6-5 to TRBJ2-3; D is ambiguous. Germline loops: CDR1 MNHEY, CDR2 SVGAGI. V was cut by 4 bases and J by 3 bases, with 8 bases left in between. The CDR3 runs to 13 residues. The CDR3 is CASSSRTTDTQYF. The DNA for the CDR3 is TGTGCCAGCAGTTCCCGGACGACAGATACGCAGTATTTT.